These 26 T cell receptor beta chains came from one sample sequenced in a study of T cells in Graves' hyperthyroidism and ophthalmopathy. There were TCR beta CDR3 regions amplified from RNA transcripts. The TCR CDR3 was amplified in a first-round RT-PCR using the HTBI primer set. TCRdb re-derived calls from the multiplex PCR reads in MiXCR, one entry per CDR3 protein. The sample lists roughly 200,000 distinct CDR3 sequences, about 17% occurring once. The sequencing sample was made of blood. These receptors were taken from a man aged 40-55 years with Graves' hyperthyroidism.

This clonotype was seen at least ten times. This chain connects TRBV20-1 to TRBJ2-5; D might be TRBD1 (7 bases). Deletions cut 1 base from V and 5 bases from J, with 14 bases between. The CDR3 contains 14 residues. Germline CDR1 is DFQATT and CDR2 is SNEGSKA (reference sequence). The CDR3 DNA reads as TGCAGTGCTAGAGTGCAGGGGGGCTGGGAGACCCAGTACTTC. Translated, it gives CSARVQGGWETQYF.

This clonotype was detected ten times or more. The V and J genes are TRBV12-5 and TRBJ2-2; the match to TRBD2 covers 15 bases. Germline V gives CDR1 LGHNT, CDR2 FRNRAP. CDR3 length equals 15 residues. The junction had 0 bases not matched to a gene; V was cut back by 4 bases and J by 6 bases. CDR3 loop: CASGWTSGGAGELFF. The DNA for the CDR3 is TGTGCTAGTGGTTGGACTAGCGGGGGGGCCGGGGAGCTGTTTTTT. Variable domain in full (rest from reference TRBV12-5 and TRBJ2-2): DARVTQTPRHKVTEMGQEVTMRCQPILGHNTVFWYRQTMMQGLELLAYFRNRAPLDDSGMPKDRFSAEMPDATLATLKIQPSEPRDSAVYFCASGWTSGGAGELFFGEGSRLTVL.

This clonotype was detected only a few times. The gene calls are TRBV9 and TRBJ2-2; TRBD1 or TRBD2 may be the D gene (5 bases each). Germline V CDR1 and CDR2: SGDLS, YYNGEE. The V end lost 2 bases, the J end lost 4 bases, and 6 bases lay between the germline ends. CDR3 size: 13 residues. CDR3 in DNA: TGTGCCAGCAGCGTTGGGGGCACCGGGGAGCTGTTTTTT. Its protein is CASSVGGTGELFF.

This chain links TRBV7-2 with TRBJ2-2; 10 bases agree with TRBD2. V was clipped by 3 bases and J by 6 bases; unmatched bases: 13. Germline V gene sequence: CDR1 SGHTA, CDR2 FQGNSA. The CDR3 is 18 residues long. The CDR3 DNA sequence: TGTGCCAGCAGCTTCCTTCTAGCGGGGGCTTTTATCTCCGGGGAGCTGTTTTTT. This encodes CASSFLLAGAFISGELFF.

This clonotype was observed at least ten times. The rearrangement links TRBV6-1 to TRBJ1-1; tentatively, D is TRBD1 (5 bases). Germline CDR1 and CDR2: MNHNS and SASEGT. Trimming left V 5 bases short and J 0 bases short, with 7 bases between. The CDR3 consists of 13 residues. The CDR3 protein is CASSRGVNTEAFF. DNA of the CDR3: TGTGCCAGCAGTAGGGGCGTGAACACTGAAGCTTTCTTT.

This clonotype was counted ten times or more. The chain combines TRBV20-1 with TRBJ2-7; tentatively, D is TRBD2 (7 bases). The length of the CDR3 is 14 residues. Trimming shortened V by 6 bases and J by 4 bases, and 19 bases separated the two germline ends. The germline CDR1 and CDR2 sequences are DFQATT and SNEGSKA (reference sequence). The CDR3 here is CSAERGGGRYEQYF. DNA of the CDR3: TGCAGTGCAGAAAGGGGGGGGGGCCGGTACGAGCAGTACTTC.

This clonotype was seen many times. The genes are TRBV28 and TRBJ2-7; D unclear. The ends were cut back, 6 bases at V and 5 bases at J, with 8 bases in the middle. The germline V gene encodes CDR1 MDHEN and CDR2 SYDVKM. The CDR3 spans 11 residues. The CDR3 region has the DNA TGTGCCAGCAGCCCGATGGACGAGCAGTACTTC. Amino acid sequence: CASSPMDEQYF. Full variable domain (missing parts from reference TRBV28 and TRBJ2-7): DVKVTQSSRYLVKRTGEKVFLECVQDMDHENMFWYRQDPGLGLRLIYFSYDVKMKEKGDIPEGYSVSREKKERFSLILESASTNQTSMYLCASSPMDEQYFGPGTRLTVT.

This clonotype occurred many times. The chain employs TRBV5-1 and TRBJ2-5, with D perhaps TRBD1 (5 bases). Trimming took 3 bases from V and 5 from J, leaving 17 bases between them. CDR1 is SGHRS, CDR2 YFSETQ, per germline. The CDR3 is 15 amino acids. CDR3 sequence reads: CASSSVGLQGETQYF. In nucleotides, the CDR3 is TGCGCCAGCAGCTCAGTAGGCCTTCAGGGTGAGACCCAGTACTTC.

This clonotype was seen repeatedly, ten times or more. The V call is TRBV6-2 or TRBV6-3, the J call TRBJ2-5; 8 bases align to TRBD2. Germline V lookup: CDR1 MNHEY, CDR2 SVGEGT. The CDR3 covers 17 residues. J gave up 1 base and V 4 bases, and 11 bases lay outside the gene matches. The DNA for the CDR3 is TGTGCCAGCAGTTCGCAGCGGGGGCTTACACCCCAAGAGACCCAGTACTTC. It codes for CASSSQRGLTPQETQYF.

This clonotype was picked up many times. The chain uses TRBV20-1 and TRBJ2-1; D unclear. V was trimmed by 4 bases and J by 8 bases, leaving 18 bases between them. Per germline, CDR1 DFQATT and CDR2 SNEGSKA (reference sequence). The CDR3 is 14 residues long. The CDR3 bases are TGCAGTGCTATAGCATCCGGGTTGCTCGATGAGCAGTTCTTC. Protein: CSAIASGLLDEQFF.

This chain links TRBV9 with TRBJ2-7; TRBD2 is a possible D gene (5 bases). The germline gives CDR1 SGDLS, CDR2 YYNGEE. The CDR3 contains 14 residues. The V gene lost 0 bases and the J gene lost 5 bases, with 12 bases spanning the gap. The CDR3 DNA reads TGTGCCAGCAGCGTAGTTGAGGGAATCCACGAGCAGTACTTC. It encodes CASSVVEGIHEQYF.

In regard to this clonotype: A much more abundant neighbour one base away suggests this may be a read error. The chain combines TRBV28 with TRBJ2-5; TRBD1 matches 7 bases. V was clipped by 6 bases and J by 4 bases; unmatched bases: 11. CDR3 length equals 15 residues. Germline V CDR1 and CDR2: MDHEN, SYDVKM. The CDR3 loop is CASRQTSAGGETQYF. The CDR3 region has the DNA TGTGCCAGCAGACAAACTTCAGCAGGGGGAGAGACCCAGTACTTC. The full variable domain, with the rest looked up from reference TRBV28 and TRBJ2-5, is DVKVTQSSRYLVKRTGEKVFLECVQDMDHENMFWYRQDPGLGLRLIYFSYDVKMKEKGDIPEGYSVSREKKERFSLILESASTNQTSMYLCASRQTSAGGETQYFGPGTRLLVL.

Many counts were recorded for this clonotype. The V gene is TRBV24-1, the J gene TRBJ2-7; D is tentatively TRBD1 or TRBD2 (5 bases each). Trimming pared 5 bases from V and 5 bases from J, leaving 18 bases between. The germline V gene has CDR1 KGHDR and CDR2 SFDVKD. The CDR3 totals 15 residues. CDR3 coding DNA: TGTGCCACCAGTGCCGCCGGCCCCGGGGCCCACGAGCAGTACTTC. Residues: CATSAAGPGAHEQYF.

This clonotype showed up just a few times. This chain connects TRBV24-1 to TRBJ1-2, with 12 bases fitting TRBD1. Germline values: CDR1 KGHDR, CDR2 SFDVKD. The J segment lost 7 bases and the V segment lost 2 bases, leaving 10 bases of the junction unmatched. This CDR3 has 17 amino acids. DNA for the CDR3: TGTGCCACCAGTGATTCGCGGGGACAGGGGGCTTTGGGTGGCTACACCTTC. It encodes CATSDSRGQGALGGYTF.

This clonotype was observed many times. The CDR3 spells CASSLTIGVGYTF. CDR3 bases: TGTGCCAGCAGCTTAACCATAGGGGTAGGCTACACCTTC. This chain uses TRBV7-8 with TRBJ1-2, with D perhaps matching TRBD1 (5 bases). Trimming left V 2 bases short and J 8 bases short, with 12 bases between. CDR1 and CDR2 from the germline V gene are SGHVS and FQNEAQ. The CDR3 totals 13 residues.

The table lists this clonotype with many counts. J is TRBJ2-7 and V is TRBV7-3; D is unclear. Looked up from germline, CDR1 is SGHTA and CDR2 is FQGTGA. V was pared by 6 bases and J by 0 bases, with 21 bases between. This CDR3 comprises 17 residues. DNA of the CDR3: TGTGCCAGCAGTCCAGGCGTGGGCAGGCCTAGCTCCTACGAGCAGTACTTC. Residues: CASSPGVGRPSSYEQYF.

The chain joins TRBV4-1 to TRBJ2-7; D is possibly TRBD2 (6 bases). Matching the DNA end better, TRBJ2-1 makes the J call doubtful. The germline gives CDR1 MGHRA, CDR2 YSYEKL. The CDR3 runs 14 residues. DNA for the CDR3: TGCGCCAGCAGCCAAGACTCGGGAGACCACGAGCAGTTCTTC. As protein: CASSQDSGDHEQFF.

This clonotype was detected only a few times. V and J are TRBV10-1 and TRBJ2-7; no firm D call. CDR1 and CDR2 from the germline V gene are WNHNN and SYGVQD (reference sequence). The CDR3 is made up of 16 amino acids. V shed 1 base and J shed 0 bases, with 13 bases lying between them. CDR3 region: CASSEYPVEHSYEQYF. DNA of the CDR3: TGCGCCAGCAGTGAGTACCCGGTAGAGCACTCCTACGAGCAGTACTTC.

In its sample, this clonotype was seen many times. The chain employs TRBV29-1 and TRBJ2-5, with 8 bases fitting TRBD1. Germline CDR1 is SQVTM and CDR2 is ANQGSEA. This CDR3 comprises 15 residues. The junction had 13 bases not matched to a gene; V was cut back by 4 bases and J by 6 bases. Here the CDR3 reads CSVVDWGQDFQTQYF. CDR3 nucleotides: TGCAGCGTTGTAGACTGGGGACAGGACTTCCAGACCCAGTACTTC.

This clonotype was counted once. The CDR3 bases are TGTGCCAGCAGCTTAGACAGGTCGGGGGAGCTACAAGAGACCCAGTACTTC. Encoded protein: CASSLDRSGELQETQYF. The J gene is TRBJ2-5, the V gene TRBV7-8, with D possibly being TRBD2 (6 bases). Looked up from germline, CDR1 is SGHVS and CDR2 is FQNEAQ. Trimming took off 1 base at V and 2 bases at J, with 17 bases between the two ends. This CDR3 region has 17 residues. Combining the CDR3 with reference TRBV7-8 and TRBJ2-5 gives the whole variable domain GAGVSQSPRYKVAKRGQDVALRCDPISGHVSLFWYQQALGQGPEFLTYFQNEAQLDKSGLPSDRFFAERPEGSVSTLKIQRTQQEDSAVYLCASSLDRSGELQETQYFGPGTRLLVL.

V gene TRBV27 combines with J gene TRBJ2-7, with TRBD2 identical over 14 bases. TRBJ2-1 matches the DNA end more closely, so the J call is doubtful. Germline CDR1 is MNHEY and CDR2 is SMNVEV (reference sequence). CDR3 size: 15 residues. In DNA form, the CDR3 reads TGTGCCAGCAGTACAGGACTAGCGGGAGGCTACGAGCAGTTCTTC. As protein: CASSTGLAGGYEQFF.

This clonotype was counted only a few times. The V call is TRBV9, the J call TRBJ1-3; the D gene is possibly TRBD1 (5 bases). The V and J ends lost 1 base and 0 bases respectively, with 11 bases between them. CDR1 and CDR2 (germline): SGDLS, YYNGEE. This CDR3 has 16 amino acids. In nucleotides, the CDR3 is TGTGCCAGCAGCGTACGGGGGGACCGCTCTGGAAACACCATATATTTT. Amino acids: CASSVRGDRSGNTIYF.

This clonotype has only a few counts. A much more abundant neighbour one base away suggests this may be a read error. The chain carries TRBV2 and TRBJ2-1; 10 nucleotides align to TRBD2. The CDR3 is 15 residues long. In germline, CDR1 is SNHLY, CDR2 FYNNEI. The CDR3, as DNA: TGTGCCAGCAGTGATCCAGCGGGGGGGTACAATGGGCAGTTCTTC. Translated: CASSDPAGGYNGQFF. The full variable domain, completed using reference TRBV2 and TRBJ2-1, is EPEVTQTPSHQVTQMGQEVILRCVPISNHLYFYWYRQILGQKVEFLVSFYNNEISEKSEIFDDQFSVERPDGSNFTLKIRSTKLEDSAMYFCASSDPAGGYNGQFFGPGTRLTVL.

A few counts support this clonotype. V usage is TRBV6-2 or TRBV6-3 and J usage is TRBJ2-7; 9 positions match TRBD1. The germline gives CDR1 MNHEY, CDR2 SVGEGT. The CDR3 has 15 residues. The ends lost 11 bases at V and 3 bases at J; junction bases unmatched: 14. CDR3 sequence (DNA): TGTGCCGGACAGGGGTCAATAGATTCCTACTACGAGCAGTACTTC. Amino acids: CAGQGSIDSYYEQYF.

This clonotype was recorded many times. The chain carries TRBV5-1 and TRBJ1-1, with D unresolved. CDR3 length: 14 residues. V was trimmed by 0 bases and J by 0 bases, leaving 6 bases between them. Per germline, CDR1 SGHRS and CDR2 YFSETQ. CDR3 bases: TGCGCCAGCAGCTTGGGTACCCTGAACACTGAAGCTTTCTTT. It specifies CASSLGTLNTEAFF.

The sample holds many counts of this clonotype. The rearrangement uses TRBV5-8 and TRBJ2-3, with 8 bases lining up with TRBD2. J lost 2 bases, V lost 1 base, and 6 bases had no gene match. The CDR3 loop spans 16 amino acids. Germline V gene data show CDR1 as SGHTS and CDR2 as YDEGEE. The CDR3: CASSLSKRGLTDTQYF. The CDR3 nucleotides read TGTGCCAGCAGCTTGTCCAAGCGGGGGCTCACAGATACGCAGTATTTT.